This T cell receptor (beta chain) was found in a study of T cell changes during pregnancy in multiple sclerosis. Method: immunoSEQ multiplex PCR; TCRdb's copy keeps in-frame clones and lacks some. Here the sample spans some 39,000 clones, around nine tenths being singletons. This CDR3 is 14 amino acids long. Trimming left V 5 bases short and J 0 bases short, with 10 bases between. The germline V gene has CDR1 SGHNT and CDR2 YYREEE (reference sequence). The rearrangement uses TRBV5-4 and TRBJ2-3; the D gene is possibly TRBD1 (6 bases). This TCR was recovered from a female donor in good health, enrolled as a control in a pregnancy study. The sample in question was CD4+ T cells from peripheral blood mononuclear cells, obtained in the third trimester of pregnancy. CDR3 nucleotide sequence: TGTGCCAGCAGTCCGGACAGTAGCACAGATACGCAGTATTTT. The encoded protein is CASSPDSSTDTQYF.